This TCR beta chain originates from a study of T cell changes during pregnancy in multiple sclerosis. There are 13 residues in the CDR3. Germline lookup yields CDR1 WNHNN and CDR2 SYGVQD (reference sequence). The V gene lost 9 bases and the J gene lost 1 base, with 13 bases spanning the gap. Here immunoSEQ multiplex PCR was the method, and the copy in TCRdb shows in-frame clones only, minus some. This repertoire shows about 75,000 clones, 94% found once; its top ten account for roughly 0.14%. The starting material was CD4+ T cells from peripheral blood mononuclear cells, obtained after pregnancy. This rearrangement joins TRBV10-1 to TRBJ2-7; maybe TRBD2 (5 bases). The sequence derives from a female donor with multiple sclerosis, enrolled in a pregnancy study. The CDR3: CARVLVGSYEQYF. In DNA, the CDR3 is TGCGCCAGGGTACTAGTTGGGTCCTACGAGCAGTACTTC.